Listed below are T cell receptor beta chains from one sample, sequenced in a study of blood T cell repertoires in COVID-19. The table came from immunoSEQ multiplex PCR; TCRdb's copy has only in-frame clones and leaves some out. The sample includes roughly 140,000 clones, 75% to 85% of them seen just once. The specimen sequenced was peripheral blood. The receptors here all came from a man aged 50 or older with acute or convalescent COVID-19. Each CDR3 is given with its conserved first and last residue. A D gene is named only where the DNA matches it firmly. Size tells how often a clone was seen (once, few, many) or the class of an expanded clone, and some rows leave it out.

j_gene	v_gene	abundance	d_gene	CDR3nt	CDR3aa
TRBJ2-4	TRBV11-3	.	TRBD1	TGTGCCAGCAGCTTAGATTTTACTGGGACAGGAGGGATTCAGTACTTC	CASSLDFTGTGGIQYF
TRBJ1-4	TRBV10-3	once	TRBD1	TGTGCCATCAGTAACGGACAGGCAACTAATGAAAAACTGTTTTTT	CAISNGQATNEKLFF
TRBJ1-1	TRBV7-6	.	.	TGTGCCAGCAGCTTAGGGGCCAGCGGGGAGCTCATGAACACTGAAGCTTTCTTT	CASSLGASGELMNTEAFF
TRBJ2-4	TRBV30	.	TRBD2	TGTGCCTGGAGCTGGTCTAGCGGGGGGTCAAACAAAAACATTCAGTACTTC	CAWSWSSGGSNKNIQYF
TRBJ2-1	TRBV11-3	.	.	TGTGCCAGCAGCTGGGCCGGGAGTGTTTACAATGAGCAGTTCTTC	CASSWAGSVYNEQFF
TRBJ2-7	TRBV19	.	.	TGTGCCAGTAGTATAGGTTCTGGCTTCTCCTACGAGCAGTACTTC	CASSIGSGFSYEQYF
TRBJ2-1	TRBV7-6	.	TRBD2	TGTGCCAGCAGCTTAGCGACTAGCCGCGGGAGCAATGAGCAGTTCTTC	CASSLATSRGSNEQFF
TRBJ1-1	TRBV6-5	.	.	TGTGCCAGCAGTTACGAGGTCTCCCGGGAAGCTTTCTTT	CASSYEVSREAFF
TRBJ1-4	TRBV7-9	.	.	TGTGCCAGCAGCTCGAGGAGCGCGGCCGATGAAAAACTGTTTTTT	CASSSRSAADEKLFF
TRBJ2-7	TRBV19	.	TRBD1	TGTGCCCCACCGGGACAGGGGCGTTACGAGCAGTACTTC	CAPPGQGRYEQYF